This T cell receptor beta chain stems from a study of blood T cell repertoires in COVID-19. TCRdb's copy holds only in-frame clones and misses some; the assay was immunoSEQ multiplex PCR. The data hold about 200,000 clones, with roughly 86% observed a single time. The CDR3 runs to 15 residues. Per the germline V gene, CDR1 is LNHDA and CDR2 is SQIVND (reference sequence). After removal of 3 bases from V and 4 bases from J, the junction contained 6 bases not matched to a gene. The chain couples TRBV19 to TRBJ1-5; 7 nucleotides align to TRBD1. Input material: peripheral blood. The source is a woman aged 45-65 years with COVID-19, enrolled during active disease. This chain's CDR3 is CASSIGTDYNQPQHF. For the CDR3, the DNA is TGTGCCAGTAGTATCGGGACAGATTATAATCAGCCCCAGCATTTT.